Below, one TCR beta chain is given with its context. As yet, its antigen is unknown. This entry belongs to a study of blood T cells in healthy people across ages. Findings and limits, study-wide: Both higher diversity and more naive CD4+ cells marked long-lived donors when set against aged donors.

V was clipped by 4 bases and J by 0 bases, with 16 bases between them. CDR1 and CDR2 from the germline V gene are LGHDT and YNNKEL (reference sequence). This CDR3 comprises 18 residues. A second roughly 6 to 12 cycle PCR used barcoded and J-beta primers. TCRdb itself ran the 5' RACE reads through MiXCR, one entry per CDR3 protein. The sample contains around 780,000 distinct CDR3 sequences, 45% to 70% of which appear only once. The V call is TRBV3-1, the J call TRBJ2-6, with D maybe TRBD2 (5 bases). Sequences were obtained from blood. This TCR was recovered from a man in his forties in good health. DNA of the CDR3: TGTGCCAGCAGCCGGAGGACGGCGGCAAGCTCTGGGGCCAACGTCCTGACTTTC. The encoded protein is CASSRRTAASSGANVLTF.